The 4 T cell receptor beta chains presented below share a single source sample, sequenced in a study of blood T cell repertoires in COVID-19. Profiling relied on immunoSEQ multiplex PCR, and the TCRdb table lists in-frame clones only, not all of them. Here the sample spans 200,000 or so clones, approximately 82% being singletons. The sequenced sample consisted of peripheral blood. All receptors come from a human donor with acute or convalescent COVID-19. The donor label of this sample is uncertain.

This chain uses TRBV6-2 or TRBV6-3 with TRBJ2-6, with 12 bases lining up with TRBD1. CDR3 length equals 17 residues. V lost 5 bases, J lost 2 bases, and 4 bases stayed unmatched. CDR1 and CDR2 (germline): MNHEY, SVGEGT. The CDR3 protein is CASSRGQGAPGANVLTF. In DNA form, the CDR3 reads TGTGCCAGCAGTCGGGGACAGGGGGCGCCTGGGGCCAACGTCCTGACTTTC.

The table lists this clone with a count of one. As DNA, the CDR3 is TGTGCCTGGATTTGGGCCAGTACAGGGAACACTGAAGCTTTCTTT. Encoded protein: CAWIWASTGNTEAFF. The chain recombines TRBV30 with TRBJ1-1; the D gene is possibly TRBD1 (5 bases). Deletions cut 4 bases from V and 1 base from J, with 16 bases between. Germline-derived CDR1 and CDR2 are GTSNPN and SVGIG (reference sequence). CDR3 length: 15 residues. The variable domain in full, completed from reference TRBV30 and TRBJ1-1, reads SQTIHQWPATLVQPVGSPLSLECTVEGTSNPNLYWYRQAAGRGLQLLFYSVGIGQISSEVPQNLSASRPQDRQFILSSKKLLLSDSGFYLCAWIWASTGNTEAFFGQGTRLTVV.

This clone has only a few counts. J is TRBJ1-2 and V is TRBV11-2; 8 bases line up with TRBD1. CDR1 is SGHAT, CDR2 FQNNGV, per germline. The CDR3 spans 13 residues. J lost 8 bases, V lost 1 base, and 3 bases had no gene match. The CDR3 nucleotides are TGTGCCAGCAGCTTAGGACAGGGGTTGGGCTACACCTTC. Its protein is CASSLGQGLGYTF.

V gene TRBV14 combines with J gene TRBJ1-1; 9 nucleotides align to TRBD1. CDR1 and CDR2 from the germline V gene are SGHDN and FVKESK. Trimming cost V 3 bases and J 11 bases; bases outside gene matches: 7. The CDR3 is 13 amino acids. CDR3 DNA: TGTGCCAGCAGCCAGGGGACAGGGAGGAGTGCTTTCTTT. This sequence encodes CASSQGTGRSAFF.